The next 26 T cell receptor beta chains were all read from a single sample in a study of blood T cell repertoires in COVID-19. Sequencing was performed with immunoSEQ multiplex PCR; in TCRdb, only in-frame clones are kept and a portion is missing. The sample has 200,000 to 250,000 clones, about 80% seen once. The sequenced material came from PBMCs or T cells enriched from blood (not recorded which). Every receptor here comes from a man aged 35-49 years who had recovered from COVID-19.

The genes are TRBV7-9 and TRBJ2-7; 8 bases map to TRBD1. V gave up 4 bases and J gave up 5 bases; unmatched junction bases: 7. Germline values: CDR1 SEHNR, CDR2 FQNEAQ (reference sequence). CDR3 length: 14 residues. This CDR3 is CASSWTGISDEQYF. DNA for the CDR3: TGTGCCAGCAGCTGGACAGGGATTAGTGACGAGCAGTACTTC.

The J gene is TRBJ1-3, the V gene TRBV4-2, with D uncertain. V dropped 4 bases and J dropped 6 bases, with 10 bases sitting between them. Germline CDR1 LGHNA, CDR2 YNFKEQ. CDR3 length: 13 residues. For the CDR3, the DNA is TGTGCCAGCAGCCCCTCCCAGATAAACACCATATATTTT. Translated, it gives CASSPSQINTIYF.

V and J are TRBV7-6 and TRBJ2-1; TRBD2 aligns across 12 bases. The CDR3 has 13 residues. J was trimmed by 10 bases and V by 6 bases; bases with no gene match: 4. Per the germline V gene, CDR1 is SGHVS and CDR2 is FNYEAQ. This CDR3 reads CASRLGLAGEQFF. The CDR3 nucleotides are TGTGCCAGCAGACTCGGACTAGCGGGGGAGCAGTTCTTC.

This clone was counted between two and nine times. The chain uses TRBV3-1 (or the pseudogene TRBV3-2) and TRBJ2-1, with 14 bases identical to TRBD2. The trim removed 1 base at V and 8 bases at J, leaving 4 bases unmatched. The CDR3 is 16 residues long. Germline CDR1 LGHDT, CDR2 YNNKEL (reference sequence). This chain's CDR3 is CASSQAGLAGVYEQFF. The CDR3 DNA follows: TGTGCCAGCAGCCAAGCGGGACTAGCGGGAGTGTATGAGCAGTTCTTC.

V gene TRBV28 combines with J gene TRBJ1-5; TRBD1 matches 8 bases. Germline trimming cut 6 bases from V and 3 bases from J; bases unmatched to any gene: 7. The CDR3 has 15 residues. Germline V CDR1 and CDR2: MDHEN, SYDVKM. The CDR3 sequence: CASRRGQVNNQPQHF. The DNA of the CDR3 is TGTGCCAGCAGGAGGGGACAGGTCAACAATCAGCCCCAGCATTTT.

This chain uses TRBV9 with TRBJ1-5; D gene uncertain. The germline V and J ends were trimmed by 0 bases and 6 bases, with 7 bases remaining between them. Looked up from germline, CDR1 is SGDLS and CDR2 is YYNGEE. The CDR3 covers 13 residues. The DNA of the CDR3 is TGTGCCAGCAGCGTAGGAGAGGGTCAGCCCCAGCATTTT. Residues: CASSVGEGQPQHF.

V is TRBV9 and J is TRBJ1-5, with a tentative D call TRBD1 (5 bases). CDR1 is SGDLS and CDR2 is YYNGEE in the germline V gene. This CDR3 region has 15 residues. V was cut by 0 bases and J by 3 bases, with 10 bases left in between. For the CDR3, the DNA is TGTGCCAGCAGCGTAGGGGGGAGGGACAATCAGCCCCAGCATTTT. This sequence encodes CASSVGGRDNQPQHF.

The chain recombines TRBV7-9 with TRBJ2-7; D is undetermined. The CDR3 is 14 residues long. V was pared by 1 base and J by 2 bases, with 9 bases between. Germline CDR1 is SEHNR and CDR2 is FQNEAQ (reference sequence). This chain's CDR3 is CASSLGPLAYEQYF. CDR3 bases: TGTGCCAGCAGCTTAGGTCCCCTAGCCTACGAGCAGTACTTC.

The table lists this clone with a count of one. The V gene is TRBV28, the J gene TRBJ1-1; no definite D call. Germline V gives CDR1 MDHEN, CDR2 SYDVKM. The V gene lost 2 bases and the J gene lost 0 bases, with 7 bases spanning the gap. This CDR3 spans 14 amino acids. The CDR3 is CASSLGPMNTEAFF. The CDR3 DNA reads as TGTGCCAGCAGTTTAGGGCCCATGAACACTGAAGCTTTCTTT.

The CDR3 loop is CASSPRGGGYEKLFF. CDR3 coding DNA: TGTGCCAGCAGCCCGCGAGGGGGCGGTTATGAAAAACTGTTTTTT. This chain links TRBV9 with TRBJ1-4, with 7 bases matching TRBD1. Losses at the gene ends were 4 bases for V and 6 bases for J; bases not matched to a gene: 9. Germline assignment: CDR1 SGDLS and CDR2 YYNGEE. The CDR3 extends over 15 amino acids.

The chain joins TRBV3-1 (or the pseudogene TRBV3-2) to TRBJ2-7; D remains unclear. This CDR3 is built from 16 residues. Trimming removed 0 bases from V and 2 bases from J, with 14 bases in between. CDR1 and CDR2 (germline): LGHDT, YNNKEL (reference sequence). In DNA form, the CDR3 reads TGTGCCAGCAGCCAAGATGGAGAGCCGCCAGCCTACGAGCAGTACTTC. Protein: CASSQDGEPPAYEQYF.

The gene calls are TRBV25-1 and TRBJ1-2; 9 bases are a match to TRBD1. Germline CDR1 is MGHDK and CDR2 is SYGVNS. The V segment lost 4 bases and the J segment 7 bases; nucleotides outside the gene matches: 16. The CDR3 runs to 17 residues. CDR3 DNA: TGTGCCAGCAGTGTGACTCCAGGACAGGGGAAGCTAATTGGCTACACCTTC. This codes for CASSVTPGQGKLIGYTF.

This clone was found once. This rearrangement joins TRBV24-1 to TRBJ1-5; TRBD1 might be the D (5 bases). Trimming stripped 3 bases from V and 4 bases from J, with 9 bases between. The germline CDR1 and CDR2 sequences are KGHDR and SFDVKD. The CDR3 contains 14 residues. As DNA, the CDR3 is TGTGCCACCAGTGATCCGACAGCAAATCAGCCCCAGCATTTT. Its protein product is CATSDPTANQPQHF.

The V and J genes are TRBV5-1 and TRBJ2-1; D is unclear. V dropped 2 bases and J dropped 8 bases, with 14 bases sitting between them. The germline gives CDR1 SGHRS, CDR2 YFSETQ. The CDR3 is 14 residues long. In DNA form, the CDR3 reads TGCGCCAGCAGCTTAAGCCAACTTCGGGATGAGCAGTTCTTC. Protein: CASSLSQLRDEQFF.

In the case of this clone: In the same sample, other DNA sequences code for this CDR3. The rearrangement links TRBV7-6 to TRBJ2-5, with 10 bases fitting TRBD1. Looked up from germline, CDR1 is SGHVS and CDR2 is FNYEAQ. The CDR3 contains 13 residues. The V segment lost 5 bases and the J segment 4 bases; nucleotides outside the gene matches: 1. DNA of the CDR3: TGTGCCAGCAGCCGGGACAGGGGAGAGACCCAGTACTTC. It codes for CASSRDRGETQYF.

The J gene is TRBJ2-7, the V gene TRBV4-1; no clear D gene. The CDR3 totals 14 residues. CDR1 is MGHRA and CDR2 is YSYEKL in the germline V gene. The V gene lost 3 bases and the J gene lost 6 bases, with 15 bases spanning the gap. The CDR3 loop is CASSQHPGRSEQYF. In nucleotides, the CDR3 is TGCGCCAGCAGCCAGCATCCCGGTCGAAGCGAGCAGTACTTC.

The J gene is TRBJ2-1, the V gene TRBV7-3, with a possible D match to TRBD2 (6 bases). Trimming took off 5 bases at V and 1 base at J, with 21 bases between the two ends. Germline lookup yields CDR1 SGHTA and CDR2 FQGTGA. The CDR3 has 18 residues. The CDR3 region is CASSPLGLRGKSYNEQFF. CDR3 nucleotide sequence: TGTGCCAGCAGCCCCCTCGGTTTGCGGGGAAAGTCCTACAATGAGCAGTTCTTC.

The chain combines TRBV9 with TRBJ1-6; D uncertain. V shed 0 bases and J shed 9 bases, with 7 bases lying between them. Germline V gene lookup returns CDR1 SGDLS and CDR2 YYNGEE. CDR3 length equals 13 residues. CDR3 sequence: CASSVDGLSPLHF. CDR3 DNA sequence: TGTGCCAGCAGCGTAGATGGGCTTTCACCCCTCCACTTT.

This clone was observed many times. The rearrangement links TRBV19 to TRBJ1-5; D is ambiguous. Germline lookup yields CDR1 LNHDA and CDR2 SQIVND (reference sequence). The length of the CDR3 is 14 residues. The V end lost 4 bases, the J end lost 0 bases, and 7 bases lay between the germline ends. CDR3: CASSTRGSNQPQHF. DNA for the CDR3: TGTGCCAGTAGTACCCGAGGTAGCAATCAGCCCCAGCATTTT. Complete variable domain (other parts from reference TRBV19 and TRBJ1-5): DGGITQSPKYLFRKEGQNVTLSCEQNLNHDAMYWYRQDPGQGLRLIYYSQIVNDFQKGDIAEGYSVSREKKESFPLTVTSAQKNPTAFYLCASSTRGSNQPQHFGDGTRLSIL.

The V call is TRBV12-3 or TRBV12-4, the J call TRBJ1-6, with D possibly TRBD1 on 5 matching bases. CDR3 length: 13 amino acids. The V and J ends lost 5 bases and 7 bases respectively, with 9 bases between them. DNA for the CDR3: TGTGCCAGCAGTAGGCGGGGGAATTCACCCCTCCACTTT. This codes for CASSRRGNSPLHF.

This clone was detected only once. The gene calls are TRBV4-1 and TRBJ2-3; 12 nucleotides agree with TRBD2. The CDR3 is made up of 15 amino acids. Germline values: CDR1 MGHRA, CDR2 YSYEKL. The J segment lost 6 bases and the V segment lost 4 bases, leaving 5 bases of the junction unmatched. Here the CDR3 DNA reads TGCGCCAGCAGCCGCCGACTAGCGGGAGACGATACGCAGTATTTT. It is translated as CASSRRLAGDDTQYF.

The chain is built from TRBV2 and TRBJ2-2; 7 bases agree with TRBD1. Germline values: CDR1 SNHLY, CDR2 FYNNEI. J lost 2 bases, V lost 11 bases, and 8 bases had no gene match. The CDR3 extends over 14 amino acids. CDR3 bases: TGTGCCGGTTCCAGGGGGTCAAACACCGGGGAGCTGTTTTTT. Residues: CAGSRGSNTGELFF.

The chain employs TRBV18 and TRBJ1-6; TRBD1 matches at 8 bases. There are 15 residues in the CDR3. J gave up 5 bases and V 2 bases, and 2 bases lay outside the gene matches. CDR1 and CDR2 from the germline V gene are KGHSH and LQKENI. The CDR3 DNA reads TGTGCCAGCTCACCAGGACAGGGTCATAATTCACCCCTCCACTTT. It specifies CASSPGQGHNSPLHF. The full variable domain, in which reference TRBV18 and TRBJ1-6 provide the parts outside the CDR3, is NAGVMQNPRHLVRRRGQEARLRCSPMKGHSHVYWYRQLPEEGLKFMVYLQKENIIDESGMPKERFSAEFPKEGPSILRIQQVVRGDSAAYFCASSPGQGHNSPLHFGNGTRLTVT.

V gene TRBV10-3 combines with J gene TRBJ1-4; D gene uncertain. CDR1 is ENHRY and CDR2 is SYGVKD in the germline V gene. V lost 4 bases to trimming and J lost 8 bases, with 8 bases between them. This CDR3 spans 12 amino acids. The DNA for the CDR3 is TGTGCCATCAGTGGCGGCGGAGAAAAACTGTTTTTT. Encoded protein: CAISGGGEKLFF.

V is TRBV3-1 (or the pseudogene TRBV3-2) and J is TRBJ1-5; unclear D gene. The CDR3 is 15 residues long. Germline CDR1 and CDR2: LGHDT and YNNKEL (reference sequence). V lost 0 bases, J lost 2 bases, and 8 bases lay in between. The CDR3 is CASSQDSRGNQPQHF. The DNA for the CDR3 is TGTGCCAGCAGCCAAGATAGCCGGGGCAATCAGCCCCAGCATTTT.

The chain employs TRBV14 and TRBJ2-5; 11 bases agree with TRBD2. CDR1 SGHDN and CDR2 FVKESK come from the germline V gene. J was trimmed by 2 bases and V by 2 bases; bases with no gene match: 1. This CDR3 spans 15 amino acids. In nucleotides, the CDR3 is TGTGCCAGCAGCCAAACTAGCGGGGGACAAGAGACCCAGTACTTC. This gives the protein CASSQTSGGQETQYF.